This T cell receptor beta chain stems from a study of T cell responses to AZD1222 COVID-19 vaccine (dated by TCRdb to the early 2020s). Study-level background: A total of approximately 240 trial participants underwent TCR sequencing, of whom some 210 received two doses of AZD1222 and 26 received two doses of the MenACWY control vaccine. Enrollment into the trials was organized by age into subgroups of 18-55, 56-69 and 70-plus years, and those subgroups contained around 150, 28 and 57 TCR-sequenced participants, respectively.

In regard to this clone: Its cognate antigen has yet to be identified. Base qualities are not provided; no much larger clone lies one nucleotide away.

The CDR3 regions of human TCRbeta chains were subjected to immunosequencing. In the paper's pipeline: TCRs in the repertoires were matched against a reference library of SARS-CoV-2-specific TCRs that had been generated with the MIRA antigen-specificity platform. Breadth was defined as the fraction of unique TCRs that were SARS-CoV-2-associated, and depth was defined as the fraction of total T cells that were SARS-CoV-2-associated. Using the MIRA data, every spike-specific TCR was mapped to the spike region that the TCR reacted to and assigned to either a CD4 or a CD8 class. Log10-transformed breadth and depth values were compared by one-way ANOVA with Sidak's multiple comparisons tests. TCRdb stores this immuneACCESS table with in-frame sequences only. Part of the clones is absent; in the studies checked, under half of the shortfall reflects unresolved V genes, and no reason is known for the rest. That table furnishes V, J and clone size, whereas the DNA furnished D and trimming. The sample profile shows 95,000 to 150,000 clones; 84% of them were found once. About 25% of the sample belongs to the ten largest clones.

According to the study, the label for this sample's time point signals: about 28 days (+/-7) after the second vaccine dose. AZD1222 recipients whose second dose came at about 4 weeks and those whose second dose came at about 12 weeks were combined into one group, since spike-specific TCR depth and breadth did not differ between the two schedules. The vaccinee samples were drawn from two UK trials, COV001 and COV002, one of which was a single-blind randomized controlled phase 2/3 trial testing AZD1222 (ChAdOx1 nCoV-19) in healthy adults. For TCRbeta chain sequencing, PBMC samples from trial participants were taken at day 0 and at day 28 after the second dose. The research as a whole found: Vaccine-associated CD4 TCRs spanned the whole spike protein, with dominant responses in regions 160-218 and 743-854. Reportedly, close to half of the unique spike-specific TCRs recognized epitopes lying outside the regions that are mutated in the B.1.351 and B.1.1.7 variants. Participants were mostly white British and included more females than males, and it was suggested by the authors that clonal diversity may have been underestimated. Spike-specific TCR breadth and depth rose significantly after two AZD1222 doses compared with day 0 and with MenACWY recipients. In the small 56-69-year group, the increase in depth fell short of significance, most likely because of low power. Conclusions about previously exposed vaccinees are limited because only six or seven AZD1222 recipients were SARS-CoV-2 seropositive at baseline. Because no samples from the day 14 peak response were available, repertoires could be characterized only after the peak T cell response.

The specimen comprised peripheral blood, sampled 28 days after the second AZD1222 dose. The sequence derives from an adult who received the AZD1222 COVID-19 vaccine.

The CDR3 in this case is CASRMLDRGLNQPQHF. Here is the DNA: TGTGCCAGCCGAATGTTGGACAGGGGGCTCAATCAGCCCCAGCATTTT. Recombination joined TRBV2 with TRBJ1-5, and TRBD1 aligns with 11 junction nucleotides. The V end gives up 8 bases and the J end 3 bases, leaving 9 bases in the junction not matched to a gene. Sequences SNHLY (CDR1) and FYNNEI (CDR2) are obtained from the germline V gene. Taken from cysteine to phenylalanine, the CDR3 has 16 residues. CDR3 DNA is the only sequence kept; it has 48 bases, read in frame from the first base.